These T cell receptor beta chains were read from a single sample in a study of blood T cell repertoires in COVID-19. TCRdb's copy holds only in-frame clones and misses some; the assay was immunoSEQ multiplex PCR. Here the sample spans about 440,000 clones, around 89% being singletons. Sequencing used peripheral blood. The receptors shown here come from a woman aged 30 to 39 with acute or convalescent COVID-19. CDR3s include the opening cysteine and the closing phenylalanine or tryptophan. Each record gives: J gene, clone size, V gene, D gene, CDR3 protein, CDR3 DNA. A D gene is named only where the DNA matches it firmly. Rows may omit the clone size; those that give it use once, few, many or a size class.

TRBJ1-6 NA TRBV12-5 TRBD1 CASGKGQATNSPLHF TGTGCTAGTGGTAAAGGACAGGCAACAAATTCACCCCTCCACTTT
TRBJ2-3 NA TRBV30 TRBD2 CAWSGPLAGLTDTQYF TGTGCCTGGAGTGGCCCTCTAGCGGGGCTCACAGATACGCAGTATTTT
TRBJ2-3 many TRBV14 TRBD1 CASSHWPGQGTDTQYF TGTGCCAGCAGCCACTGGCCGGGACAGGGGACAGATACGCAGTATTTT
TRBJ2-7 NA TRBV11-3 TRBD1 CASSARQGGRHEQYF TGTGCCAGCAGCGCCCGACAGGGGGGAAGGCACGAGCAGTACTTC
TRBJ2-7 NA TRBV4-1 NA CASSQVQGTAYEQYF TGCGCCAGCAGCCAAGTTCAGGGCACAGCCTACGAGCAGTACTTC
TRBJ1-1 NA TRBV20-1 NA CSAPHLAEAFF TGCAGTGCTCCCCACCTAGCCGAAGCTTTCTTT
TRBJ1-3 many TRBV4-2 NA CASSQAEYGNTIYF TGTGCCAGCAGCCAAGCGGAGTATGGAAACACCATATATTTT
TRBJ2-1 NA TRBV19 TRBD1 CASSPTHYGDRGDNEQFF TGTGCCAGTAGCCCTACGCATTACGGGGACAGGGGGGACAATGAGCAGTTCTTC
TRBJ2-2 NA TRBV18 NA CASSPRAGNTGELFF TGTGCCAGCTCACCACGGGCCGGAAACACCGGGGAGCTGTTTTTT
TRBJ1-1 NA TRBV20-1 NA CSARDSFEAFF TGCAGTGCTAGGGACAGTTTTGAAGCTTTCTTT
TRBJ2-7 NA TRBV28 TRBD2 CASTFRSGGPKSYEQYF TGTGCCAGCACTTTCCGTAGCGGGGGGCCAAAATCCTACGAGCAGTACTTC
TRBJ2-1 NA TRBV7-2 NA CASSLVSSAENEQFF TGTGCCAGCAGCTTAGTATCCTCCGCGGAGAATGAGCAGTTCTTC
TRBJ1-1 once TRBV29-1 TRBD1 CSALRTGHVNTEAFF TGCAGCGCCCTCCGGACAGGGCATGTGAACACTGAAGCTTTCTTT
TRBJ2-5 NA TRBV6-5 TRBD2 CASSYGTRIGETQYF TGTGCCAGCAGTTACGGGACTAGAATAGGAGAGACCCAGTACTTC
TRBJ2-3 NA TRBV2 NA CASSNLGTALLTDTQYF TGTGCCAGCAGTAACCTAGGGACTGCCCTACTCACAGATACGCAGTATTTT
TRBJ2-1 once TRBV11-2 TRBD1 CASSRGTGGSNEQFF TGTGCCAGCAGCCGTGGGACAGGGGGTTCGAATGAGCAGTTCTTC
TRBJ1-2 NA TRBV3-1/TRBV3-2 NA CASSHRGLPEGYTF TGTGCCAGCAGCCACCGGGGACTCCCGGAAGGCTACACCTTC
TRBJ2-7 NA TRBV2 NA CASSITDSRDEQYF TGTGCCAGCAGTATAACCGACAGTCGCGACGAGCAGTACTTC
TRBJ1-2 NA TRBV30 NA CAGTSNYGYTF TGTGCCGGGACATCTAACTATGGCTACACCTTC
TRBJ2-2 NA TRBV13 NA CASRLGRRIDTGELFF TGTGCCAGCCGCTTGGGGAGGCGGATTGATACCGGGGAGCTGTTTTTT
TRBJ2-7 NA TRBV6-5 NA CASRTLNSEQYF TGTGCCAGTAGGACACTTAATTCCGAGCAGTACTTC
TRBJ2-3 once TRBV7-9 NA CASSLSTDTQYF TGTGCCAGCAGCTTATCTACAGATACGCAGTATTTT
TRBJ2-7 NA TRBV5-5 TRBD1 CASSAQATGGYEQYF TGTGCCAGCAGCGCACAGGCTACAGGGGGCTACGAGCAGTACTTC
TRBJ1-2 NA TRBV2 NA CASSEGRGFEGGYTF TGTGCCAGCAGTGAGGGCAGGGGTTTCGAGGGTGGCTACACCTTC
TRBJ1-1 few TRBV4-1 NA CASSPRQGNTEAFF TGCGCCAGCAGCCCGCGCCAGGGGAACACTGAAGCTTTCTTT
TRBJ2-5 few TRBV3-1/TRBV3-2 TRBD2 CASSTLGLDETQYF TGTGCCAGCAGCACCCTCGGACTAGATGAGACCCAGTACTTC
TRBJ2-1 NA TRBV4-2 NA CASSQSGRGAYNEQFF TGTGCCAGCAGCCAATCGGGGCGGGGAGCATACAATGAGCAGTTCTTC
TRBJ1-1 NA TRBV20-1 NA CSASGRTEAFF TGCAGTGCTTCGGGTCGAACTGAAGCTTTCTTT
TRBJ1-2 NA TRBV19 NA CASNAGALDDYGYTF TGTGCCAGTAATGCAGGGGCTTTGGACGACTATGGCTACACCTTC
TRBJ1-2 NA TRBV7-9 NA CASSPQVSFWVPNYGYTF TGTGCCAGCAGCCCGCAGGTCTCCTTCTGGGTCCCTAACTATGGCTACACCTTC
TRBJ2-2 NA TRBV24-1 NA CATSGPGTGELFF TGTGCCACCAGTGGTCCCGGCACCGGGGAGCTGTTTTTT
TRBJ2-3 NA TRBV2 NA CASSEFPGTDTQYF TGTGCCAGCAGTGAGTTCCCCGGCACAGATACGCAGTATTTT
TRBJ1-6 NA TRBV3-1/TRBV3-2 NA CASSQVSGPLHF TGTGCCAGCAGCCAGGTGTCCGGGCCCCTCCACTTT
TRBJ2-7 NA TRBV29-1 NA CSAQTGFLEQYF TGCAGCGCTCAGACAGGCTTCTTGGAGCAGTACTTC
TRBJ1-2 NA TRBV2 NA CASTRGDGYTF TGTGCCAGCACCAGGGGTGATGGCTACACCTTC
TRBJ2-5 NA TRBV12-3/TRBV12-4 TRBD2 CASTRGGRETQYF TGTGCCAGCACGCGGGGGGGCCGGGAGACCCAGTACTTC
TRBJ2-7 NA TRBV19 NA CASSSTGTYEQYF TGTGCCAGTAGCTCTACGGGAACCTACGAGCAGTACTTC
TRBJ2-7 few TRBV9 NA CASSPQGVSGSYEQYF TGTGCCAGCAGCCCCCAAGGTGTTAGCGGTTCCTACGAGCAGTACTTC
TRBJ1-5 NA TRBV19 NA CASSSGYRPQHF TGTGCCAGTAGCTCAGGGTACCGGCCCCAGCATTTT
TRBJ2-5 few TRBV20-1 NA CSARGSQTQYF TGCAGTGCTAGGGGGAGCCAGACCCAGTACTTC
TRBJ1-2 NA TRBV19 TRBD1 CASTLKDRVYGYTF TGTGCCAGTACCCTAAAGGACAGGGTCTATGGCTACACCTTC
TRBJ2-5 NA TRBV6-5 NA CASSYVLGPQETQYF TGTGCCAGCAGTTACGTTCTGGGCCCCCAAGAGACCCAGTACTTC
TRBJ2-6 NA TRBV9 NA CASSTSTRGGSPSGANVLTF TGTGCCAGCAGCACCTCAACAAGGGGGGGCAGCCCCTCTGGGGCCAACGTCCTGACTTTC
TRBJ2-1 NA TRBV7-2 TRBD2 CASRDGLAGGREQFF TGTGCCAGCAGAGACGGACTAGCGGGGGGGCGTGAGCAGTTCTTC
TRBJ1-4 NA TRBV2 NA CASSEEGLNEKLFF TGTGCCAGCAGTGAAGAGGGACTTAATGAAAAACTGTTTTTT
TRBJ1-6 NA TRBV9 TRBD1 CASSVGQGDSPLHF TGTGCCAGCAGCGTAGGGCAGGGGGACTCACCCCTCCACTTT
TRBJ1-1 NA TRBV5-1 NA CASSLAGFVNTEAFF TGCGCCAGCAGCTTGGCCGGGTTTGTGAACACTGAAGCTTTCTTT
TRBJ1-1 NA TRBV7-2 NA CASSLGSGIAEAFF TGTGCCAGCAGCTTAGGGTCAGGGATCGCTGAAGCTTTCTTT
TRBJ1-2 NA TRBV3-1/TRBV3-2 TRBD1 CASSIGTGGYYGYTF TGTGCCAGCAGTATTGGGACAGGGGGTTACTATGGCTACACCTTC
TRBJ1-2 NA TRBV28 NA CASSPAGGSVYGYTF TGTGCCAGCAGCCCTGCCGGGGGTTCCGTATATGGCTACACCTTC
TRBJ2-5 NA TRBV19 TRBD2 CASSPGTTPGETQYF TGTGCCAGTAGTCCTGGGACTACCCCGGGGGAGACCCAGTACTTC
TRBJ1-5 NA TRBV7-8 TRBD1 CASSLAWWDRDQAGGNQPQHF TGTGCCAGCAGCTTAGCGTGGTGGGACAGGGATCAAGCGGGGGGCAATCAGCCCCAGCATTTT
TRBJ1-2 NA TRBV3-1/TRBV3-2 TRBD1 CASRQTGGRDGYTF TGTGCCAGCAGACAGACAGGGGGCCGGGATGGCTACACCTTC
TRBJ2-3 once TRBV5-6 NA CASRTLDRTSTDTQYF TGTGCCAGCAGGACCCTTGACAGAACAAGCACAGATACGCAGTATTTT
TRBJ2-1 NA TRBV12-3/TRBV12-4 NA CASSSLVNNEQFF TGTGCCAGCAGTAGCCTAGTAAACAATGAGCAGTTCTTC
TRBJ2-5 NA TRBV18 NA CASSPLSGRETQYF TGTGCCAGCTCACCACTATCCGGGAGAGAGACCCAGTACTTC
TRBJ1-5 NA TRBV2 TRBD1 CASSGTGGSQPQHF TGTGCCAGCAGTGGAACAGGGGGCTCTCAGCCCCAGCATTTT